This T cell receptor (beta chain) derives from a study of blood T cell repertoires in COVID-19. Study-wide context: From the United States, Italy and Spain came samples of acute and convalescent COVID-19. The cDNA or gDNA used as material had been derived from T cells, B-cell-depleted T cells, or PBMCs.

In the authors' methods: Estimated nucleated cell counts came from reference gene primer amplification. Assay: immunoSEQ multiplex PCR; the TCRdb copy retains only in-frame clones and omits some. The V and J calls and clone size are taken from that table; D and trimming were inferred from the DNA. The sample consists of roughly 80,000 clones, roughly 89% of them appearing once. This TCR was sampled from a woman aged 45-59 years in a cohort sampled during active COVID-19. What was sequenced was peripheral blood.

The CDR3 coding sequence is TGTGCCAGCAGTTACAACCCGGACAGTGGTGAGCAGTACTTC. Amino acids: CASSYNPDSGEQYF. The V gene is TRBV6-5, the J gene TRBJ2-7; TRBD1 might be the D (6 bases). This CDR3 region has 14 residues. The V end lost 2 bases, the J end lost 7 bases, and 15 bases lay between the germline ends. The germline CDR1 and CDR2 sequences are MNHEY and SVGAGI.